A single sample gave rise to the 9 T cell receptor beta chains below, sequenced in a study of blood T cell repertoires in COVID-19. The assay was immunoSEQ multiplex PCR, and TCRdb's table has in-frame clones only and misses some. This table has about 230,000 clones, approximately 90% appearing once. Input material: PBMCs or T cells enriched from blood (not recorded which). The receptors originated from a man younger than 45 who had recovered from COVID-19.

This chain connects TRBV19 to TRBJ1-5; tentative D call: TRBD1 (6 bases). Germline CDR1 reads LNHDA; CDR2 reads SQIVND (reference sequence). Trimming removed 8 bases at V and 0 bases at J, with 11 bases between. There are 14 residues in the CDR3. This CDR3 is CASGGDSSNQPQHF. The CDR3 nucleotides are TGTGCCAGTGGGGGCGATTCTAGCAATCAGCCCCAGCATTTT.

This clone was seen just once. J is TRBJ1-2 and V is TRBV3-1 (or the pseudogene TRBV3-2); the D gene is possibly TRBD1 (5 bases). The germline V gene encodes CDR1 LGHDT and CDR2 YNNKEL (reference sequence). V was shortened by 1 base and J by 4 bases, with 13 bases between the two germline ends. The CDR3 runs to 15 residues. The CDR3 spells CASSQGMVGGYGYTF. CDR3 sequence (DNA): TGTGCCAGCAGCCAAGGTATGGTCGGGGGCTATGGCTACACCTTC.

The V gene is TRBV24-1, the J gene TRBJ1-4, with TRBD1 as a possible D gene (5 bases). Per the germline V gene, CDR1 is KGHDR and CDR2 is SFDVKD. V was trimmed by 9 bases and J by 6 bases, leaving 13 bases between them. There are 13 residues in the CDR3. CDR3: CATGQAEHEKLFF. The CDR3 bases are TGTGCCACCGGACAAGCCGAGCATGAAAAACTGTTTTTT.

The gene calls are TRBV7-2 and TRBJ2-7; D may be TRBD2 (6 bases). The CDR3 sequence is 14 residues long. Germline V gene data show CDR1 as SGHTA and CDR2 as FQGNSA. V lost 5 bases and J 6 bases, leaving 17 bases between the germline ends. The CDR3 region is CASSQIRGGAEQYF. DNA of the CDR3: TGTGCCAGCAGCCAAATCCGGGGCGGGGCCGAGCAGTACTTC.

The V and J genes are TRBV6-5 and TRBJ1-2; 8 positions match TRBD1. Germline V gene sequence: CDR1 MNHEY, CDR2 SVGAGI. This CDR3 contains 13 residues. V lost 7 bases and J lost 6; bases outside the gene matches: 7. CDR3 loop: CASTPLTGDGYTF. For the CDR3, the DNA is TGTGCCAGCACCCCCTTGACAGGGGATGGCTACACCTTC.

CDR3 residues: CASSLDSNSPLHF. Written as DNA, the CDR3 is TGCGCCAGCAGCCTGGACAGTAATTCACCCCTCCACTTT. The rearrangement links TRBV5-1 to TRBJ1-6; D is perhaps TRBD1 (6 bases). Trimming removed 4 bases from V and 6 bases from J, with 8 bases in between. The CDR3 covers 13 residues. Germline V gene lookup returns CDR1 SGHRS and CDR2 YFSETQ.

V usage is TRBV7-8 and J usage is TRBJ2-1, with TRBD2 matching over 14 bases. V shed 5 bases and J 0 bases; nucleotides not matched to a gene: 6. CDR1 and CDR2 from the germline V gene are SGHVS and FQNEAQ. The CDR3 totals 18 residues. CDR3 protein: CASSRGTSGGSSYNEQFF. The CDR3 coding sequence is TGTGCCAGCAGCCGAGGGACTAGCGGGGGTAGCTCCTACAATGAGCAGTTCTTC.

This chain uses TRBV12-3 or TRBV12-4 with TRBJ2-5, with D perhaps matching TRBD1 (5 bases). Trimming cost V 8 bases and J 6 bases, with 16 bases left between them. The CDR3 totals 13 residues. The CDR3 loop reads CASSMGLGQTQYF. Here the CDR3 DNA reads TGTGCCAGCTCCATGGGGCTAGGCCAGACCCAGTACTTC.

The chain carries TRBV24-1 and TRBJ2-1; 12 bases fit TRBD2. Germline loops: CDR1 KGHDR, CDR2 SFDVKD. The CDR3 length is 15 residues. V lost 3 bases to trimming and J lost 10 bases; unmatched junction nucleotides: 6. DNA of the CDR3: TGTGCCACCAGTGATGCGACTAGCGGGAGTTGGGAGCAGTTCTTC. Protein sequence: CATSDATSGSWEQFF.